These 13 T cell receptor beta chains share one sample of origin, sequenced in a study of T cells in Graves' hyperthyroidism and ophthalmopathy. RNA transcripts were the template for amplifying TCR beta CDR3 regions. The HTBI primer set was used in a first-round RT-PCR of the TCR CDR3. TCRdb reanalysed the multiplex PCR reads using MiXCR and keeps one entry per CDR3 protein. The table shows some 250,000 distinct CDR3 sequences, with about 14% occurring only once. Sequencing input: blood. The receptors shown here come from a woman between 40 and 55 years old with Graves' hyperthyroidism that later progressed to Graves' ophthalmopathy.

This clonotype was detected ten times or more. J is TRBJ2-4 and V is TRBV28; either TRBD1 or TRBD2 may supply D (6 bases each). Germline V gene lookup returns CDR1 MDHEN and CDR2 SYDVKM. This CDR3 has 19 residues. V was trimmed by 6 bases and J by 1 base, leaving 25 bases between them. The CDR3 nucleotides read TGTGCCAGCAGCACGAGGGGGTTCCGCACCCGGGAGGCCAAAAACATTCAGTACTTC. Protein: CASSTRGFRTREAKNIQYF.

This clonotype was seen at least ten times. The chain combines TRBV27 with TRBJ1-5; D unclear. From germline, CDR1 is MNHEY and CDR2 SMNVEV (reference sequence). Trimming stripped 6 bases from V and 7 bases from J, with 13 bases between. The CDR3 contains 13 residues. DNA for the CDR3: TGTGCCAGCAGAGGGTTAGGGCTACAGCCCCAGCATTTT. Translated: CASRGLGLQPQHF.

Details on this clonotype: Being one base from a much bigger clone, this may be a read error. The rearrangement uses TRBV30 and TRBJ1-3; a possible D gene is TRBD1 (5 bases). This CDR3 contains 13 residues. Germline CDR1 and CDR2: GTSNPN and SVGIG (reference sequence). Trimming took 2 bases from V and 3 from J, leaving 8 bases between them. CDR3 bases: TGTGCCTGGAGTTGGGGGAGTGGAAACACCATATATTTT. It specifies CAWSWGSGNTIYF.

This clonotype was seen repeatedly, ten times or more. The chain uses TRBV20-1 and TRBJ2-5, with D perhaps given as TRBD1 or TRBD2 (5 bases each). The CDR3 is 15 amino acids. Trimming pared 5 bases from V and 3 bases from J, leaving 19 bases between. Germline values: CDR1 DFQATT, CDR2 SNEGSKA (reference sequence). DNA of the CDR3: TGCAGTGCTGGACGTCTCCGGGACGCAAAAGAGACCCAGTACTTC. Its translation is CSAGRLRDAKETQYF.

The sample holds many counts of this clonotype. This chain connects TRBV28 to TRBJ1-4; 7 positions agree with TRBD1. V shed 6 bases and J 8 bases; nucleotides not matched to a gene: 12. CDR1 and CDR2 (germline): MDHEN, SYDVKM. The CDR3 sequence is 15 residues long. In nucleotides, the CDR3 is TGTGCCAGCAGAACCGGGACAGAGATTCAGGAAAAACTGTTTTTT. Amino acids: CASRTGTEIQEKLFF.

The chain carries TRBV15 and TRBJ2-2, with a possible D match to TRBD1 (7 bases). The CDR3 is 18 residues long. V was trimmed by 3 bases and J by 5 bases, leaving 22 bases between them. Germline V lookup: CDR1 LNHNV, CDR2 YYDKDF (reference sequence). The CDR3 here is CATSRAARTGGYTGELFF. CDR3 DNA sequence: TGTGCCACCAGCAGGGCTGCCAGGACAGGAGGGTATACCGGGGAGCTGTTTTTT.

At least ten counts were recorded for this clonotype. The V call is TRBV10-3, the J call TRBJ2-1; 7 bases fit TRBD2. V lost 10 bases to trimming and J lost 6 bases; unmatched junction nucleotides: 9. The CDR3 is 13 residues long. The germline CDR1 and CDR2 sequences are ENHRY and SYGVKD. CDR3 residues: CATLTSSGNEQFF. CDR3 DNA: TGTGCCACCCTGACTAGCAGCGGCAATGAGCAGTTCTTC.

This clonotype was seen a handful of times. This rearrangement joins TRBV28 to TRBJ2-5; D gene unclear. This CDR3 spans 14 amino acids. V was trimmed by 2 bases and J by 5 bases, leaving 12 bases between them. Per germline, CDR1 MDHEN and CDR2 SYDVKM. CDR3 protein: CASSLLRTPETQYF. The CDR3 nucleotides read TGTGCCAGCAGTTTACTTAGAACGCCGGAGACCCAGTACTTC.

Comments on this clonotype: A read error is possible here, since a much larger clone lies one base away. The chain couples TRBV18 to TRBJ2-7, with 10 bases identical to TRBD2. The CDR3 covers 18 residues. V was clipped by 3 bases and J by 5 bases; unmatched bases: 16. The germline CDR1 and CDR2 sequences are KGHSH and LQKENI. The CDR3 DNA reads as TGTGCCAGCTCACCTCCGGGACTAGCGCCGGCTGGTAAGGACGAGCAGTACTTC. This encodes CASSPPGLAPAGKDEQYF.

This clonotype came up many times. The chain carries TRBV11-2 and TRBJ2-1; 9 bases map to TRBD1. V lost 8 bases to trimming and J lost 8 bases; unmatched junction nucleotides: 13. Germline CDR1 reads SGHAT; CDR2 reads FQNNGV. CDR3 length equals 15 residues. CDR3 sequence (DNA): TGTGCCAGCCGTCCTTCACAGGGGGCGGGCGATGAGCAGTTCTTC. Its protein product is CASRPSQGAGDEQFF.

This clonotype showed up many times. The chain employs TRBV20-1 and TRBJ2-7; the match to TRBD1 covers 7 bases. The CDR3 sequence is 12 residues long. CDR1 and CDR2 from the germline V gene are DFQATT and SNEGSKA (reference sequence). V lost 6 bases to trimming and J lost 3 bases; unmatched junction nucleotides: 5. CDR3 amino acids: CSAAPGGYEQYF. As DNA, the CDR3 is TGCAGTGCCGCGCCAGGGGGCTACGAGCAGTACTTC.

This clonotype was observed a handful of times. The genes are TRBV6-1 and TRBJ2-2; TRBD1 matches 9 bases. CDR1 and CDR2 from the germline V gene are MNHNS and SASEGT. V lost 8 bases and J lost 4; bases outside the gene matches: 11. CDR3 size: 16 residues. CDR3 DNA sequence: TGTGCCAGCTCCGAACGGACAGGGGTCATCACCGGGGAGCTGTTTTTT. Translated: CASSERTGVITGELFF.

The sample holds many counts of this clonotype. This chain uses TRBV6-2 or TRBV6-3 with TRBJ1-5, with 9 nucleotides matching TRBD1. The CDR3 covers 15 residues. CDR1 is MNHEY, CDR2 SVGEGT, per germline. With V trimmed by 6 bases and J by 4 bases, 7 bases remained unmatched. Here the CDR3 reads CASRHDRGRNQPQHF. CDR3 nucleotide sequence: TGTGCCAGCAGGCATGACAGGGGGAGAAATCAGCCCCAGCATTTT.